The clone carrying this T cell receptor beta chain showed up just once. The data are from a study of blood T cell repertoires in COVID-19. In the study overall: T cells, B-cell-depleted T cells, or PBMCs provided the cDNA or gDNA that served as material.

As handled by the study authors: From reference gene primer amplification, estimates of nucleated cell counts were derived. Clones were sequenced by immunoSEQ multiplex PCR, and TCRdb holds only the in-frame ones, with some missing. D and trimming come from the DNA, and the V and J calls and clone size come from that table. The table records more than 200,000 clones, around 80% of them present only once. Sequencing was performed on peripheral blood. This clonotype was sampled from a man aged 60 to 75 with acute or convalescent COVID-19.

CDR3 DNA: TGTGCCAGCAGTGTGCAGGGCTATAATGAAAAACTGTTTTTT. It is translated as CASSVQGYNEKLFF. The rearrangement links TRBV2 to TRBJ1-4, with D possibly matching TRBD1 (5 bases). In germline, CDR1 is SNHLY, CDR2 FYNNEI. The CDR3 loop spans 14 amino acids. The V gene lost 4 bases and the J gene lost 4 bases, with 10 bases spanning the gap. Full variable domain (missing parts from reference TRBV2 and TRBJ1-4): EPEVTQTPSHQVTQMGQEVILRCVPISNHLYFYWYRQILGQKVEFLVSFYNNEISEKSEIFDDQFSVERPDGSNFTLKIRSTKLEDSAMYFCASSVQGYNEKLFFGSGTQLSVL.